These T cell receptor beta chains were read from a single sample in a study of cytomegalovirus exposure and HLA in healthy donors. Some clones are missing from TCRdb's copy, which holds only in-frame ones; the method was immunoSEQ multiplex PCR. Here the sample spans over 150,000 clones, approximately 85% being singletons. Source material: PBMCs. The receptor source for this set is a man aged 45-65 years in good health and CMV-seropositive. CDR3s include the opening cysteine and the closing phenylalanine or tryptophan. The D gene is left open where the match is weak. The size entry is marked missing in some rows and otherwise reads once, few, many or a size class.

v_call,d_call,clone_size,j_call,cdr3_nt,cdr3_aa
TRBV4-1,TRBD2,.,TRBJ2-2,TGCGCCAGCAGCCCCGGACTAGCGGGAGGGGAGCTGTTTTTT,CASSPGLAGGELFF
TRBV7-3,.,once,TRBJ2-6,TGTGCCAGCAGTCATAAGACAGGTCACTCTGGGGCCAACGGCCTGACTTTC,CASSHKTGHSGANGLTF
TRBV4-2,.,few,TRBJ1-3,TGTGCCACCACCGCCGACAGGAACTCTGGAAACACCATATATTTT,CATTADRNSGNTIYF
TRBV14,.,.,TRBJ2-5,TGTGCCAGCAGCCCAAGGACTAATCCCGTCCAAGAGACCCAGTACTTC,CASSPRTNPVQETQYF
TRBV6-1,.,few,TRBJ1-6,TGTGCCAGCAGTGAATTTCGGGGGGCCCTCTTTAATTCACCCCTCCACTTT,CASSEFRGALFNSPLHF
TRBV28,TRBD2,.,TRBJ2-2,TGTGCCAGCAGTTTAACTTCGAGGGGGACTAGAAACACCGGGGAGCTGTTTTTT,CASSLTSRGTRNTGELFF
TRBV4-3,.,.,TRBJ2-2,TGCGCCAGCAGCTACGACAGGAACACCGGGGAGCTGTTTTTT,CASSYDRNTGELFF
TRBV7-6,.,.,TRBJ2-5,TGTGCCAGCAGCTCCCGCCTAGGGCTAGCGCGGGAGACCCAGTACTTC,CASSSRLGLARETQYF
TRBV7-2,TRBD2,.,TRBJ2-1,TGTGCCAGCTCGGTACTAGCGGGGGGGCGTGAGCAGTTCTTC,CASSVLAGGREQFF
TRBV10-3,TRBD2,.,TRBJ2-1,TGTGCCATCAGTGTTAAGGGACTAGCGAATGAGCAGTTCTTC,CAISVKGLANEQFF
TRBV19,TRBD2,.,TRBJ2-7,TGTGCCAGTAATTCGGGGGCTAGCGGGGCCTACGAGCAGTACTTC,CASNSGASGAYEQYF
TRBV25-1,TRBD1,.,TRBJ1-1,TGTGCCAGCAGGGGGACAGAACCCGGGAACTCAGCTTTCTTT,CASRGTEPGNSAFF
TRBV30,.,.,TRBJ1-2,TGTGCCTGGAGTGCCCTGACGAGGCGAGATATTAACTATGGCTACACCTTC,CAWSALTRRDINYGYTF
TRBV18,.,.,TRBJ2-2,TGTGCCAGCTCACCAGCGGCGGGATCTACCGGGGAGCTGTTTTTT,CASSPAAGSTGELFF
TRBV5-1,TRBD1,.,TRBJ1-4,TGCGCCAGCAGCATCGGACAGGGGGATGAAAAACTGTTTTTT,CASSIGQGDEKLFF
TRBV9,TRBD1,.,TRBJ1-3,TGTGCCAGCAGTCTCCAGCCGGGACAGGCCTTCTCTGGAAACACCATATATTTT,CASSLQPGQAFSGNTIYF
TRBV28,TRBD1,once,TRBJ1-6,TGTGCCAGCAGACAGGGACAGCAATTCTATAATTCACCCCTCCACTTT,CASRQGQQFYNSPLHF
TRBV4-1,.,once,TRBJ2-7,TGCGCCAGCAGCCAAGTACCGGGAGTGAGCTCCTACGAGCAGTACTTC,CASSQVPGVSSYEQYF
TRBV5-8,.,.,TRBJ2-3,TGTGCCACCAATAGGGGGAGCACAGATACGCAGTATTTT,CATNRGSTDTQYF
TRBV10-3,.,.,TRBJ2-5,TGTGCCATCAGTGACGGGGAGACCCAGTACTTC,CAISDGETQYF
TRBV5-1,TRBD2,.,TRBJ2-1,TGCGCCAGCAAAGCGGGAGAATGGAATGAGCAGTTCTTC,CASKAGEWNEQFF
TRBV28,TRBD2,.,TRBJ2-3,TGTGCCAGCAGTATAACGGGACTAGCGAGCACAGATACGCAGTATTTT,CASSITGLASTDTQYF
TRBV23-1,TRBD1,.,TRBJ2-4,TGCGCCAGCAGTCAATCCTACAGGGGGCAGGGGGTCAAAAACATTCAGTACTTC,CASSQSYRGQGVKNIQYF
TRBV18,TRBD1,.,TRBJ1-2,TGTGCCAGCTCACCGGGGGCAGGGACAGGTGGCTACACCTTC,CASSPGAGTGGYTF
TRBV10-3,TRBD1,once,TRBJ2-1,TGTGCCATCAGTGAGGGACAGGGTTACAATGAGCAGTTCTTC,CAISEGQGYNEQFF
TRBV19,.,once,TRBJ2-2,TGTGCCAGTAGTATTCTGAGCACCGGGGAGCTGTTTTTT,CASSILSTGELFF
TRBV6-5,.,.,TRBJ1-1,TGTGCCAGCAGTTACTCGGCAGGCAATGCGGCTTTCTTT,CASSYSAGNAAFF
TRBV5-6,TRBD1,.,TRBJ2-5,TGTGCCAGCAGCTTGCGGACAGGGGGCCAAGAGACCCAGTACTTC,CASSLRTGGQETQYF
TRBV6-5,.,.,TRBJ2-2,TGTGCCAGCACCCGGGGAGCGAACACCGGGGAGCTGTTTTTT,CASTRGANTGELFF
TRBV7-2,TRBD1,.,TRBJ2-7,TGTGCCAGCAGCGGGGACAGGGAGTACGAGCAGTACTTC,CASSGDREYEQYF
TRBV4-3,TRBD2,.,TRBJ2-2,TGCGCCAGCAGCCAAGGCGGGGGGGCACCCGGGGAGCTGTTTTTT,CASSQGGGAPGELFF
TRBV7-2,TRBD1,.,TRBJ1-4,TGTGCCAGCAGGCAAACAGGGGCTGCGGGGGAAAAACTGTTTTTT,CASRQTGAAGEKLFF
TRBV7-2,.,.,TRBJ2-3,TGTGCCAGCAGCTTAAACAGCCGAGCTAGCACAGATACGCAGTATTTT,CASSLNSRASTDTQYF
TRBV20-1,.,.,TRBJ1-1,TGCAGGATACAGGGACCTGGAGAAGCTTTCTTT,CRIQGPGEAFF
TRBV6-1,.,.,TRBJ2-1,TGTGCCAGCAGTGAAGTTAACACTAGCAATGAGCAGTTCTTC,CASSEVNTSNEQFF
TRBV1,.,once,TRBJ2-3,TGCACCAGCAGCCAAGATGAGGGACTAGCGGGAGGAGGTGATACGCAGTATTTT,CTSSQDEGLAGGGDTQYF
TRBV7-6,.,.,TRBJ2-7,TGTGCCAGCAGTTCCCTTACAGGGAGCGAGCAGTACTTC,CASSSLTGSEQYF
TRBV5-4,.,few,TRBJ2-3,TGTGCCAGCAGCTTGGAAGGGACTAGCACAGATACGCAGTATTTT,CASSLEGTSTDTQYF
TRBV9,.,.,TRBJ1-5,TGTGCCAGCAGCGTGGGAGGGGCCAAGAATCAGCCCCAGCATTTT,CASSVGGAKNQPQHF
TRBV4-2,.,.,TRBJ2-3,TGTGCCAGCAGCCAAGATTCCCCCGCAGGCACAGATACGCAGTATTTT,CASSQDSPAGTDTQYF
TRBV30,.,.,TRBJ1-3,TGTGCCGCACAGTTTGGGGCAGTCCCTGGAAACACCATATATTTT,CAAQFGAVPGNTIYF
TRBV25-1,.,few,TRBJ2-1,TGTGCCAGCAGTTATTTCGGGGGGCTTGGGGGTAATGAGCAGTTCTTC,CASSYFGGLGGNEQFF
TRBV29-1,.,.,TRBJ2-7,TGCAGCGTTGAAGTAGGGGCCCGATATAACTACGAGCAGTACTTC,CSVEVGARYNYEQYF
TRBV6-5,TRBD1,.,TRBJ1-2,TGTGCCAGCAGTTACCAGCAGGGGGCTTATGGCTACACCTTC,CASSYQQGAYGYTF
TRBV11-2,.,.,TRBJ2-3,TGTGCCAGCAGCCGGACACCGAACACAAATACGCAGTATTTT,CASSRTPNTNTQYF